These 24 T cell receptor beta chains came from one sample sequenced in a study of control samples from healthy donors and cancer patients. Repertoires were generated with immunoSEQ multiplex PCR, while TCRdb's copy carries only in-frame clones and drops some. The sample yields 120,000 or so clones, 89% seen once. Specimen: blood. These receptors all come from a man between 50 and 59 years old in good health.

This clone occurred a few times. This chain uses TRBV6-6 with TRBJ1-2; perhaps TRBD1 as D (5 bases). Germline CDR1 reads MNHNY; CDR2 reads SVGAGI (reference sequence). This CDR3 is 13 amino acids long. Trimming took 7 bases from V and 8 from J, leaving 17 bases between them. The CDR3 here is CASKSEGHEGYTF. CDR3 DNA sequence: TGTGCCAGCAAGTCAGAGGGGCACGAGGGCTACACCTTC.

The rearrangement joins TRBV12-5 to TRBJ1-2; no clear D. Germline V gene lookup returns CDR1 LGHNT and CDR2 FRNRAP. The CDR3 runs to 17 residues. With 0 bases removed from V and 7 bases from J, the gap between germline ends came to 21 bases. The DNA for the CDR3 is TGTGCTAGTGGTTTGGTACCCGAAATTTTCGGTGTGGTTGGCTACACCTTC. Its protein product is CASGLVPEIFGVVGYTF.

This chain links TRBV19 with TRBJ1-2; 8 bases align to TRBD1. V lost 4 bases, J lost 4 bases, and 5 bases stayed unmatched. The CDR3 is made up of 14 amino acids. Germline CDR1 is LNHDA and CDR2 is SQIVND (reference sequence). CDR3 in amino acids: CASSTTGGTYGYTF. The CDR3 nucleotides read TGTGCCAGTAGTACCACAGGGGGGACCTATGGCTACACCTTC.

The V call is TRBV18, the J call TRBJ1-4; 9 bases are shared with TRBD1. Germline CDR1 reads KGHSH; CDR2 reads LQKENI. V gave up 5 bases and J gave up 5 bases; unmatched junction bases: 3. This CDR3 has 14 residues. CDR3 coding DNA: TGTGCCAGCTCAAACAGGGGGCTAAATGAAAAACTGTTTTTT. Its protein product is CASSNRGLNEKLFF.

V is TRBV12-3 or TRBV12-4 and J is TRBJ1-2; D ambiguous. V dropped 1 base and J dropped 4 bases, with 7 bases sitting between them. The CDR3 consists of 13 residues. The DNA of the CDR3 is TGTGCCAGCAGTTTAGAGGACGGCTATGGCTACACCTTC. It is translated as CASSLEDGYGYTF.

This clone turned up a few times. The rearrangement links TRBV5-6 to TRBJ1-6; maybe TRBD1 (5 bases). The V gene lost 5 bases and the J gene lost 4 bases, with 10 bases spanning the gap. Germline CDR1 is SGHDT and CDR2 is YYEEEE. CDR3 length equals 14 residues. Here the CDR3 DNA reads TGTGCCAGCAGGACGGACACTTATAATTCACCCCTCCACTTT. Translating it yields CASRTDTYNSPLHF.

V and J are TRBV27 and TRBJ1-1; a weak D match, TRBD1 (5 bases). Germline lookup yields CDR1 MNHEY and CDR2 SMNVEV (reference sequence). V was cut by 4 bases and J by 1 base, with 13 bases left in between. The CDR3 has 15 amino acids. The CDR3 sequence is CASSSMDMKNTEAFF. As DNA, the CDR3 is TGTGCCAGCAGTTCCATGGACATGAAGAACACTGAAGCTTTCTTT.

The V and J genes are TRBV19 and TRBJ1-2; TRBD1 matches at 7 bases. Germline-derived CDR1 and CDR2 are LNHDA and SQIVND (reference sequence). The CDR3 covers 14 residues. The trim removed 5 bases at V and 7 bases at J, leaving 10 bases unmatched. As DNA, the CDR3 is TGTGCCAGTAGTCTTAGACAGGGCCGGGCTGGCTACACCTTC. The encoded protein is CASSLRQGRAGYTF.

The rearrangement joins TRBV27 to TRBJ2-7, with 7 bases matching TRBD1. Trimming took 3 bases from V and 9 from J; bases not matched to a gene: 8. CDR3 length equals 13 residues. Per germline, CDR1 MNHEY and CDR2 SMNVEV (reference sequence). The CDR3 bases are TGTGCCAGCAGTTTGGGGCAGGGGGTGACGCAGTACTTC. Amino acid sequence: CASSLGQGVTQYF.

This chain connects TRBV25-1 to TRBJ1-4; D is perhaps TRBD1 (6 bases). CDR1 is MGHDK and CDR2 is SYGVNS in the germline V gene. This CDR3 region has 17 residues. V gave up 4 bases and J gave up 6 bases, with 21 bases separating them. The DNA for the CDR3 is TGTGCCAGCAGTGGGCTCATTTTGTCCAGGGGCGATGAAAAACTGTTTTTT. Translation: CASSGLILSRGDEKLFF.

The rearrangement uses TRBV11-2 and TRBJ1-1; TRBD1 matches 10 bases. V gave up 5 bases and J gave up 5 bases; unmatched junction bases: 5. CDR3 length: 14 residues. Per the germline V gene, CDR1 is SGHAT and CDR2 is FQNNGV. The CDR3 here is CASSQTGGGTEAFF. The CDR3 region has the DNA TGTGCCAGCAGCCAGACAGGGGGCGGGACTGAAGCTTTCTTT.

The chain employs TRBV7-6 and TRBJ1-4; 8 nucleotides align to TRBD1. The CDR3 is 14 residues long. V dropped 3 bases and J dropped 3; count of bases not matched to a gene: 0. Germline V gene data show CDR1 as SGHVS and CDR2 as FNYEAQ. The CDR3 nucleotides are TGTGCCAGCAGCTTGGACAGGGCTAATGAAAAACTGTTTTTT. The encoded protein is CASSLDRANEKLFF.

A single count supports this clone. The chain joins TRBV12-3 or TRBV12-4 to TRBJ1-5; D is undetermined. This CDR3 comprises 12 residues. V was cut by 11 bases and J by 0 bases, with 8 bases left in between. Here the CDR3 DNA reads TGTGCCGCCGGCTCTAGCAATCAGCCCCAGCATTTT. Translating gives CAAGSSNQPQHF.

Only one count was recorded for this clone. CDR3 DNA: TGTGCCAGCAGCAAGCTTACAGGGTCCTACGAGCAGTACTTC. Translating gives CASSKLTGSYEQYF. The chain is built from TRBV6-6 and TRBJ2-7, with D possibly matching TRBD1 (6 bases). V was trimmed by 6 bases and J by 1 base, leaving 13 bases between them. Germline values: CDR1 MNHNY, CDR2 SVGAGI (reference sequence). The CDR3 sequence is 14 residues long.

The gene calls are TRBV20-1 and TRBJ2-1, with 10 nucleotides matching TRBD2. The CDR3 runs 14 residues. Germline V gene sequence: CDR1 DFQATT, CDR2 SNEGSKA (reference sequence). Losses at the gene ends were 3 bases for V and 7 bases for J; bases not matched to a gene: 6. CDR3 loop: CSASKRGGQNEQFF. The CDR3 DNA reads as TGCAGTGCTAGTAAGCGGGGGGGCCAGAATGAGCAGTTCTTC.

This rearrangement joins TRBV10-2 to TRBJ2-5; D may be TRBD1 or TRBD2 (5 bases each). This CDR3 comprises 14 residues. Per germline, CDR1 WSHSY and CDR2 SAAADI. V dropped 3 bases and J dropped 3 bases, with 11 bases sitting between them. The CDR3 spells CASSEWDGEETQYF. Written as DNA, the CDR3 is TGCGCCAGCAGTGAATGGGACGGAGAAGAGACCCAGTACTTC.

V usage is TRBV6-5 and J usage is TRBJ2-3; a possible D gene is TRBD2 (5 bases). Germline values: CDR1 MNHEY, CDR2 SVGAGI. The CDR3 is 13 residues long. The V end lost 6 bases, the J end lost 0 bases, and 7 bases lay between the germline ends. CDR3 coding DNA: TGTGCCAGCAGAGGACTGAGCACAGATACGCAGTATTTT. Residues: CASRGLSTDTQYF.

The chain uses TRBV5-5 and TRBJ1-6, with D perhaps TRBD1 (6 bases). Looked up from germline, CDR1 is SGHKS and CDR2 is YYEKEE (reference sequence). The V gene lost 5 bases and the J gene lost 10 bases, with 13 bases spanning the gap. The CDR3 is 13 residues long. The CDR3 nucleotides are TGTGCCAGCAGGGACACAGGGAGGTCACCCCTCCACTTT. Its translation is CASRDTGRSPLHF.

The V gene is TRBV4-2, the J gene TRBJ2-3; 8 bases agree with TRBD2. Germline V gene data show CDR1 as LGHNA and CDR2 as YNFKEQ. V lost 0 bases, J lost 4 bases, and 3 bases stayed unmatched. The CDR3 length is 15 residues. In nucleotides, the CDR3 is TGTGCCAGCAGCCAAGATCGGGGGGGCGCAGATACGCAGTATTTT. This gives the protein CASSQDRGGADTQYF.

The V and J genes are TRBV7-2 and TRBJ2-2; D is uncertain. The CDR3 runs 13 residues. Trimming took 7 bases from V and 2 from J, leaving 8 bases between them. Germline CDR1 is SGHTA and CDR2 is FQGNSA. The CDR3 bases are TGTGCCAGCAAAACCTACAACACCGGGGAGCTGTTTTTT. Encoded protein: CASKTYNTGELFF. Combining the CDR3 with reference TRBV7-2 and TRBJ2-2 gives the whole variable domain GAGVSQSPSNKVTEKGKDVELRCDPISGHTALYWYRQSLGQGLEFLIYFQGNSAPDKSGLPSDRFSAERTGGSVSTLTIQRTQQEDSAVYLCASKTYNTGELFFGEGSRLTVL.

This chain links TRBV6-1 with TRBJ1-1; D perhaps matches TRBD1 (5 bases). V lost 2 bases, J lost 5 bases, and 15 bases lay in between. The germline V gene has CDR1 MNHNS and CDR2 SASEGT. This CDR3 spans 15 amino acids. CDR3 DNA sequence: TGTGCCAGCAGTGAAACGGGGGAGGGAGGGACTGAAGCTTTCTTT. Protein: CASSETGEGGTEAFF.

This chain uses TRBV19 with TRBJ2-7; 9 positions match TRBD1. Germline-derived CDR1 and CDR2 are LNHDA and SQIVND (reference sequence). This CDR3 spans 15 amino acids. J lost 3 bases, V lost 5 bases, and 8 bases had no gene match. This CDR3 is CASSVAGTGIYEQYF. CDR3 in DNA: TGTGCCAGTAGTGTCGCCGGGACAGGGATCTACGAGCAGTACTTC.

This chain joins TRBV6-2 or TRBV6-3 and TRBJ1-1; 7 nucleotides agree with TRBD1. This CDR3 is 14 amino acids long. V shed 6 bases, J shed 0 bases, and the junction held 4 bases outside the gene matches. Germline CDR1 reads MNHEY; CDR2 reads SVGEGT. The CDR3 is CASSTGQMNTEAFF. The CDR3 coding sequence is TGTGCCAGCAGCACGGGACAGATGAACACTGAAGCTTTCTTT.

This rearrangement joins TRBV12-3 or TRBV12-4 to TRBJ2-7, with TRBD1 matching 7 bases. The CDR3 has 13 amino acids. V dropped 6 bases and J dropped 5; count of bases not matched to a gene: 7. The CDR3 reads CASSPTGSHEQYF. CDR3 in DNA: TGTGCCAGCAGCCCGACAGGGTCCCACGAGCAGTACTTC.